This T cell receptor beta chain was obtained from a study of cytomegalovirus exposure and HLA in healthy donors. V was trimmed by 2 bases and J by 5 bases, leaving 15 bases between them. The CDR3 contains 15 residues. CDR1 and CDR2 from the germline V gene are LGHNA and YSLEER. Researchers ran the PCR with 60 Vbeta and 13 Jbeta primers. The method was immunoSEQ multiplex PCR; TCRdb's version includes in-frame clones alone and lacks a portion of them. In the table there are fewer than 150,000 clones, 80% of which are singletons. Source material: PBMCs. The sequence came from a man in his forties in good health and CMV-seropositive. The chain uses TRBV4-3 and TRBJ1-1; D perhaps matches TRBD1 (6 bases). The DNA for the CDR3 is TGCGCCAGCAGCCAAAGTGTCACAGGGTCTACTGAAGCTTTCTTT. This gives the protein CASSQSVTGSTEAFF.